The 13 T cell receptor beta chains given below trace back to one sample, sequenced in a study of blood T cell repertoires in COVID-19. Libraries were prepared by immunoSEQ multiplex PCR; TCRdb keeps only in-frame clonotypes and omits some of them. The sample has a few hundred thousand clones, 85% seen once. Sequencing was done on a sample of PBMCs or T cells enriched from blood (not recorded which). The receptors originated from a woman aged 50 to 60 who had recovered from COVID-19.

The CDR3: CAWSTGRTGNTIYF. CDR3 nucleotide sequence: TGTGCCTGGAGCACAGGGAGAACTGGAAACACCATATATTTT. This rearrangement joins TRBV30 to TRBJ1-3; possible D gene TRBD1, 6 bases. Per the germline V gene, CDR1 is GTSNPN and CDR2 is SVGIG (reference sequence). Trimming took off 3 bases at V and 2 bases at J, with 11 bases between the two ends. The CDR3 has 14 residues.

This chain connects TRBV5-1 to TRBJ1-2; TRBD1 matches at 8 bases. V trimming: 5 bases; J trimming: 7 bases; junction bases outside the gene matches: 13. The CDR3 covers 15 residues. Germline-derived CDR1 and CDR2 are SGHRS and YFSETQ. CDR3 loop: CASSHPRGRRFGYTF. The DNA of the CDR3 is TGCGCCAGCAGTCATCCCAGGGGGCGGCGATTTGGCTACACCTTC.

The CDR3 coding sequence is TGTGCCAGCAGTTTAACAGGGGAATCACCCCTCCACTTT. Translated, it gives CASSLTGESPLHF. This chain connects TRBV12-3 or TRBV12-4 to TRBJ1-6; 7 positions match TRBD1. The CDR3 consists of 13 residues. Trimming at V came to 2 bases and at J to 10 bases, leaving 2 bases not matched to a gene.

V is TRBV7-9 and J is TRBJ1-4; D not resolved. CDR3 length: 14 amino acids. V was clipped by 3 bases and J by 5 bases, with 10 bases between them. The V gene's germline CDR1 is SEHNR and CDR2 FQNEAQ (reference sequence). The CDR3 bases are TGTGCCAGCAGCTTGTACTCCTCCAATGAAAAACTGTTTTTT. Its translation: CASSLYSSNEKLFF.

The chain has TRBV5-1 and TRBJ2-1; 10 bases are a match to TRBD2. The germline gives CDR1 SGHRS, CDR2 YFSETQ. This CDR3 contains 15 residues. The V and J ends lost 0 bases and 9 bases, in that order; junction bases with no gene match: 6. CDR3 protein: CASSLGASGSGEQFF. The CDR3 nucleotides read TGCGCCAGCAGCTTGGGGGCTAGCGGGAGTGGTGAGCAGTTCTTC.

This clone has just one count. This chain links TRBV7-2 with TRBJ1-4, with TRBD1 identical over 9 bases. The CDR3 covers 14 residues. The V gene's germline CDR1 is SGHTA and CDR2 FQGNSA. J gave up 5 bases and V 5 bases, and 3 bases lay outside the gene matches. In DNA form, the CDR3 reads TGTGCCAGCAGCCGGGGACAGGGAAATGAAAAACTGTTTTTT. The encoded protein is CASSRGQGNEKLFF.

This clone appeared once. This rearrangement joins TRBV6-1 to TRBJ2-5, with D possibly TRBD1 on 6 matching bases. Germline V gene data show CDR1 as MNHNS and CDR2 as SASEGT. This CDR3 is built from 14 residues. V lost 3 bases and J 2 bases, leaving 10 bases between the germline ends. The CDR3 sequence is CASSDWQGQETQYF. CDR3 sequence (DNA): TGTGCCAGCAGTGATTGGCAGGGGCAAGAGACCCAGTACTTC.

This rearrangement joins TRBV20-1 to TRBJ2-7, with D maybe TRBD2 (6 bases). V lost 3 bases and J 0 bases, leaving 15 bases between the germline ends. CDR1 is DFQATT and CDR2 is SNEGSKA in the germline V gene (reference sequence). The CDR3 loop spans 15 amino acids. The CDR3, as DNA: TGCAGTGCTAGTTTCCGACTAGGATCCTCCTACGAGCAGTACTTC. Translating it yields CSASFRLGSSYEQYF.

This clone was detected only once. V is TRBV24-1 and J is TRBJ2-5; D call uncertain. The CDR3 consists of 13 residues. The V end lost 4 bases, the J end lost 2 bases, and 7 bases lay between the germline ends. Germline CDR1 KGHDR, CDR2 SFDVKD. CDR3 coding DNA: TGTGCCACCAGTGAATCTCCGCAAGAGACCCAGTACTTC. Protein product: CATSESPQETQYF.

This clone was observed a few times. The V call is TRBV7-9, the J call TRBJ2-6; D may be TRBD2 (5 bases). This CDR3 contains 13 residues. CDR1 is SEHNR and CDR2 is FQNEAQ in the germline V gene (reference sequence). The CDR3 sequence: CASHGTGANVLTF. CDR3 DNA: TGTGCGAGCCACGGGACTGGGGCCAACGTCCTGACTTTC.

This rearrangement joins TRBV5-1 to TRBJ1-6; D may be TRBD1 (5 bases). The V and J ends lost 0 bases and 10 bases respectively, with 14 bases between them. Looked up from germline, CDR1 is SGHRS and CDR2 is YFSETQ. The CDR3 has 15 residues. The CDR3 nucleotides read TGCGCCAGCAGCTTGGGCGGGGACTGGGAATCACCCCTCCACTTT. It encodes CASSLGGDWESPLHF.

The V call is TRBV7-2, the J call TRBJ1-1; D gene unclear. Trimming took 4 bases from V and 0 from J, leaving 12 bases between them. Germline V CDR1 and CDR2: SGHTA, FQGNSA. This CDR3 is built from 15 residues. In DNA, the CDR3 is TGTGCCAGCAGCTCCCCTCGAGGGTTGAACACTGAAGCTTTCTTT. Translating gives CASSSPRGLNTEAFF.

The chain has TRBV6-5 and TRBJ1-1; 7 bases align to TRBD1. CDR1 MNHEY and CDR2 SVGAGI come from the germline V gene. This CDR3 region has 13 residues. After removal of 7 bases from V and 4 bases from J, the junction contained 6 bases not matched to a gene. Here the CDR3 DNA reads TGTGCCAGCAACACAGGGGTCGGCACTGAAGCTTTCTTT. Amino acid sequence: CASNTGVGTEAFF.